One TCR beta chain is described in this entry. Antigen: not known. These data belong to a study of T cell responses to AZD1222 COVID-19 vaccine. Study conclusions and caveats: The CD4 TCRs associated with vaccination extended across spike and predominated at 160-218 and 743-854. Among spike-specific TCRs, nearly half reportedly target unmutated variant regions.

The CDR3 is 12 amino acids. With 3 bases removed from V and 7 bases from J, the gap between germline ends came to 10 bases. CDR1 MDHEN and CDR2 SYDVKM come from the germline V gene. The table came from immunoSEQ multiplex PCR; TCRdb's copy has only in-frame clones and leaves some out. The table includes 85,000 to 130,000 clones, roughly 89% detected once. The sequence was obtained from an adult in good health. V usage is TRBV28 and J usage is TRBJ2-7; D gene uncertain. The specimen was peripheral blood, collected on day 0 of AZD1222 vaccination. The CDR3 DNA reads as TGTGCCAGCAGTTTTCGGAGACGGGAGCAGTACTTC. Translation gives CASSFRRREQYF.